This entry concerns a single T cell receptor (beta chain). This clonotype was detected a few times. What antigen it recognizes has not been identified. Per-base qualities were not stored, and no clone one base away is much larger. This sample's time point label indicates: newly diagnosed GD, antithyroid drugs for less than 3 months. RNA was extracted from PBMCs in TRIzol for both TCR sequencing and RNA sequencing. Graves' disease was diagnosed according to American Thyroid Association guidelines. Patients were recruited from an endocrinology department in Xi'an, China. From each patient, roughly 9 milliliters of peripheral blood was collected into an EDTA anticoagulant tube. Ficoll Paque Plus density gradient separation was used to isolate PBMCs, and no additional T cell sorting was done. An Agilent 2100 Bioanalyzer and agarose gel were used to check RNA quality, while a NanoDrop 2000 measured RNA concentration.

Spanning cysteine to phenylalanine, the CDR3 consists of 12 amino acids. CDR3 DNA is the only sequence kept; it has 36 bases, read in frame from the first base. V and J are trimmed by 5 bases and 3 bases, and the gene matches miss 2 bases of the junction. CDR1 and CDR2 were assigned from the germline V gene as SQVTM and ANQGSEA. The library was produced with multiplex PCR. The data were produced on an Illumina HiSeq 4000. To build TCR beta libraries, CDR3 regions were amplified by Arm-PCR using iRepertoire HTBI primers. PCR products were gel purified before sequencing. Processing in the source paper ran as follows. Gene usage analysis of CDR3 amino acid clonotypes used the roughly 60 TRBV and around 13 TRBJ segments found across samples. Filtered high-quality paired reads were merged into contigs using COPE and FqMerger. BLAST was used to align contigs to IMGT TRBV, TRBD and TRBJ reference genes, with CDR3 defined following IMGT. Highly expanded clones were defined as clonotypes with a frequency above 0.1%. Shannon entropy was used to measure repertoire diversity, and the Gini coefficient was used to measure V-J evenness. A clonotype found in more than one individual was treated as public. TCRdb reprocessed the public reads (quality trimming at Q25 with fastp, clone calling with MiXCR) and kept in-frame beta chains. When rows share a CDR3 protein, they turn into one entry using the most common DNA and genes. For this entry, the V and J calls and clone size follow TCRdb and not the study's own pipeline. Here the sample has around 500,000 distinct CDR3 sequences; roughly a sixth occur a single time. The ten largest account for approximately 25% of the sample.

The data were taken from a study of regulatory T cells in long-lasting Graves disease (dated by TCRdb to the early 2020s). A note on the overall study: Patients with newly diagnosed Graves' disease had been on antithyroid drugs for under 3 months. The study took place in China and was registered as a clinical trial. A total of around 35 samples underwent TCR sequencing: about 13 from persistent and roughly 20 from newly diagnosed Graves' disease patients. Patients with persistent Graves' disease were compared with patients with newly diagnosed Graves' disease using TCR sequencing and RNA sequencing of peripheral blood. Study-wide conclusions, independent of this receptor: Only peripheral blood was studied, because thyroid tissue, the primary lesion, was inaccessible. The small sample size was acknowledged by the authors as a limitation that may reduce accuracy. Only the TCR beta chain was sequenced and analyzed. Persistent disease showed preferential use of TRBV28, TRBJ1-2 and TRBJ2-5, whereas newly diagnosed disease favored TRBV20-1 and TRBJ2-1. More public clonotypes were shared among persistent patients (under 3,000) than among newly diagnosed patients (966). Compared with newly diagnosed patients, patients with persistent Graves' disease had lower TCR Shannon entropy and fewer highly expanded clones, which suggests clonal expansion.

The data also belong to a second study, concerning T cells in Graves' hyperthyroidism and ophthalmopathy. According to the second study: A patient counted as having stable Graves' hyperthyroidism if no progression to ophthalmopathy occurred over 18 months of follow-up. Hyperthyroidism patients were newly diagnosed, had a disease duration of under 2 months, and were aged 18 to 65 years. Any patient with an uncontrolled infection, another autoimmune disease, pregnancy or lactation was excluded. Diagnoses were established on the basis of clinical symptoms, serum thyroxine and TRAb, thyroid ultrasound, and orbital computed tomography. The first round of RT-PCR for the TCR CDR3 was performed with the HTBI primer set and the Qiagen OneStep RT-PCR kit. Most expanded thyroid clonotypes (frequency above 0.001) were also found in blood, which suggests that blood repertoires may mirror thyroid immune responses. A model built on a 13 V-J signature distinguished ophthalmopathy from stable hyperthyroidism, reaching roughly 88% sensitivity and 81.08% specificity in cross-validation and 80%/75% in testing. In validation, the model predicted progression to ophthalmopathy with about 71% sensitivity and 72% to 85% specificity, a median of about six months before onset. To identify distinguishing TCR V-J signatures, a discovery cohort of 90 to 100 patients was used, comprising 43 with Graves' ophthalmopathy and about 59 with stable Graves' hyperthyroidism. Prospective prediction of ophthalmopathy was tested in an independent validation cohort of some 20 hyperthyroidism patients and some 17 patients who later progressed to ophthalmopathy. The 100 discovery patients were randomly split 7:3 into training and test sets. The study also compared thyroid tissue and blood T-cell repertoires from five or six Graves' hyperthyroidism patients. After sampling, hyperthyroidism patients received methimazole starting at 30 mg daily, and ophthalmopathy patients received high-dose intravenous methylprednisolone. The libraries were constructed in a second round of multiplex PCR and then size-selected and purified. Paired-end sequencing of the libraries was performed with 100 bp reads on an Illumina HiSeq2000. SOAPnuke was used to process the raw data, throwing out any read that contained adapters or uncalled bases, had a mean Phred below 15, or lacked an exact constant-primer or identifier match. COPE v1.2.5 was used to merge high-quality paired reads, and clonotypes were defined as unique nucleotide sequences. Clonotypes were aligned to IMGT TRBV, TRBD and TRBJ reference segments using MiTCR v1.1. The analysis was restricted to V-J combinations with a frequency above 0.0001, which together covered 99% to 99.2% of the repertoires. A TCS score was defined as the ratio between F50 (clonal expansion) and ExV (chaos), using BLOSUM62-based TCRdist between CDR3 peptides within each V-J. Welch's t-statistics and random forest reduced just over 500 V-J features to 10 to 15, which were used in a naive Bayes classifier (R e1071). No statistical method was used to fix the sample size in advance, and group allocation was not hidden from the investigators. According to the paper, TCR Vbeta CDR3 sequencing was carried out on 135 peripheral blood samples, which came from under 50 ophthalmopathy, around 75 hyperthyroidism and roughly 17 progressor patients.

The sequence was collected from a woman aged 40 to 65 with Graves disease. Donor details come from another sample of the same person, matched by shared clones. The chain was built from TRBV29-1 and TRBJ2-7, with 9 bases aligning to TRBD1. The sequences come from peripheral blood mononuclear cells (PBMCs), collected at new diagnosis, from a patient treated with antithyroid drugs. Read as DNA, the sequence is TGCAGCGTTACAGGGGGCAACTACGAGCAGTACTTC. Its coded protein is CSVTGGNYEQYF.